The TCR beta chain described here comes from a study of cytomegalovirus exposure and HLA in healthy donors. The V gene end was trimmed by 0 bases and the J gene end by 4 bases; junction bases not matched to a gene: 12. CDR1 and CDR2 from the germline V gene are KGHSH and LQKENI. CDR3 size: 18 residues. The primer mix had 60 Vbeta and 13 Jbeta primers. Using immunoSEQ multiplex PCR, the repertoire was profiled, and TCRdb retains in-frame clones only, with some absent. This sample has about 89,000 clones, with roughly 85% found just once. This TCR derives from a man in his forties or fifties in good health and CMV-seropositive. The chain employs TRBV18 and TRBJ2-5; the match to TRBD1 covers 9 bases. The source material was PBMCs. In DNA, the CDR3 is TGTGCCAGCTCACCACCGTATGGGACAGGGAGAGCGGGAGAGACCCAGTACTTC. It translates to CASSPPYGTGRAGETQYF.